The rows below give T cell receptor beta chains drawn from one sample of a study of chemoradiotherapy in HPV16-positive cancers. TCRdb keeps only in-frame clones here, not all; method: immunoSEQ multiplex PCR. The data show around 16,000 clones, under 85% seen once. Sampling was performed from a patient who underwent chemoradiotherapy. These receptors were taken from a human donor with HPV-associated anogenital cancer. Each CDR3 is given with its conserved first and last residue. A D gene is named only where the DNA matches it firmly. Rows give clone size only sometimes, using once, few, many, or a class for an expanded clone.

V gene: TRBV18; J gene: TRBJ1-5; clone size: few; D gene: TRBD1; CDR3 protein: CASSSDRGGGNQPQHF; CDR3 DNA: TGTGCCAGCTCGAGCGACAGGGGAGGTGGCAATCAGCCCCAGCATTTT
V gene: TRBV5-1; J gene: TRBJ2-5; clone size: NA; D gene: TRBD1; CDR3 protein: CASSGTGVGETQYF; CDR3 DNA: TGCGCCAGCAGCGGGACAGGGGTCGGGGAGACCCAGTACTTC
V gene: TRBV6-6; J gene: TRBJ1-6; clone size: NA; D gene: NA; CDR3 protein: CASRPGFLDSPLHF; CDR3 DNA: TGTGCCAGCCGCCCCGGCTTTCTTGATTCACCCCTCCACTTT
V gene: TRBV15; J gene: TRBJ1-3; clone size: NA; D gene: NA; CDR3 protein: CATSMRNTIYF; CDR3 DNA: TGTGCCACCAGCATGCGGAACACCATATATTTT
V gene: TRBV6-5; J gene: TRBJ2-3; clone size: NA; D gene: NA; CDR3 protein: CASSNTDTQYF; CDR3 DNA: TGTGCCAGCAGTAACACAGATACGCAGTATTTT
V gene: TRBV30; J gene: TRBJ2-2; clone size: NA; D gene: NA; CDR3 protein: CAGRRSGELFF; CDR3 DNA: TGTGCCGGACGACGGTCCGGGGAGCTGTTTTTT
V gene: TRBV14; J gene: TRBJ1-1; clone size: NA; D gene: NA; CDR3 protein: CASSLYREDTEAFF; CDR3 DNA: TGTGCCAGCAGCCTATACAGGGAAGACACTGAAGCTTTCTTT
V gene: TRBV4-1; J gene: TRBJ1-1; clone size: NA; D gene: NA; CDR3 protein: CASSQDQGNTEAFF; CDR3 DNA: TGCGCCAGCAGCCAAGACCAGGGGAACACTGAAGCTTTCTTT
V gene: TRBV19; J gene: TRBJ1-4; clone size: NA; D gene: NA; CDR3 protein: CASRLVGEKLFF; CDR3 DNA: TGTGCCAGTAGGTTGGTCGGTGAAAAACTGTTTTTT
V gene: TRBV15; J gene: TRBJ1-3; clone size: NA; D gene: NA; CDR3 protein: CATSRDRGGRSGNTIYF; CDR3 DNA: TGTGCCACCAGCAGAGATCGGGGAGGCCGCTCTGGAAACACCATATATTTT
V gene: TRBV9; J gene: TRBJ2-2; clone size: NA; D gene: NA; CDR3 protein: CASTLRGVFTGWELFF; CDR3 DNA: TGTGCCAGCACCCTCCGGGGAGTGTTTACCGGGTGGGAGCTGTTTTTT
V gene: TRBV30; J gene: TRBJ1-3; clone size: NA; D gene: NA; CDR3 protein: CAWSPSGNTIYF; CDR3 DNA: TGTGCCTGGAGTCCCTCTGGAAACACCATATATTTT
V gene: TRBV18; J gene: TRBJ2-5; clone size: NA; D gene: NA; CDR3 protein: CASSPGLLKETQYF; CDR3 DNA: TGTGCCAGCTCGCCGGGATTGCTTAAGGAGACCCAGTACTTC
V gene: TRBV7-2; J gene: TRBJ2-5; clone size: NA; D gene: NA; CDR3 protein: CASSLGQRETQYF; CDR3 DNA: TGTGCCAGCAGCCTGGGACAAAGGGAGACCCAGTACTTC
V gene: TRBV6-1; J gene: TRBJ2-4; clone size: NA; D gene: TRBD1; CDR3 protein: CASSGRDRGGIQYF; CDR3 DNA: TGTGCCAGCAGCGGAAGGGACAGGGGAGGCATTCAGTACTTC
V gene: TRBV25-1; J gene: TRBJ1-6; clone size: NA; D gene: TRBD1; CDR3 protein: CASTRTGNSPLHF; CDR3 DNA: TGTGCCAGCACTAGGACAGGGAATTCACCCCTCCACTTT
V gene: TRBV7-9; J gene: TRBJ2-7; clone size: NA; D gene: TRBD1; CDR3 protein: CASSFDRGHSYEQYF; CDR3 DNA: TGTGCCAGCAGCTTCGACAGGGGGCACTCCTACGAGCAGTACTTC
V gene: TRBV5-6; J gene: TRBJ2-2; clone size: NA; D gene: NA; CDR3 protein: CASSLVGDPNTGELFF; CDR3 DNA: TGTGCCAGCAGCTTGGTGGGAGATCCGAACACCGGGGAGCTGTTTTTT
V gene: TRBV18; J gene: TRBJ2-7; clone size: once; D gene: NA; CDR3 protein: CASSPPSLPYEQYF; CDR3 DNA: TGTGCCAGCTCACCACCGTCTCTCCCCTACGAGCAGTACTTC
V gene: TRBV19; J gene: TRBJ1-2; clone size: NA; D gene: TRBD1; CDR3 protein: CASSIGEGAHGYTF; CDR3 DNA: TGTGCCAGTAGTATCGGGGAGGGGGCTCATGGCTACACCTTC
V gene: TRBV5-8; J gene: TRBJ2-1; clone size: NA; D gene: TRBD2; CDR3 protein: CASSLRLAGVEQFF; CDR3 DNA: TGTGCCAGCAGCCTGAGGCTAGCGGGGGTCGAGCAGTTCTTC
V gene: TRBV19; J gene: TRBJ1-1; clone size: NA; D gene: NA; CDR3 protein: CASTLGGRQTEAFF; CDR3 DNA: TGTGCCAGTACCCTAGGGGGGAGACAGACTGAAGCTTTCTTT
V gene: TRBV5-6; J gene: TRBJ2-1; clone size: NA; D gene: NA; CDR3 protein: CASSLDVGAMYNEQFF; CDR3 DNA: TGTGCCAGCAGCTTGGATGTCGGGGCAATGTACAATGAGCAGTTCTTC
V gene: TRBV6-5; J gene: TRBJ1-1; clone size: NA; D gene: NA; CDR3 protein: CASSFGSSLAAAFF; CDR3 DNA: TGTGCCAGCAGTTTCGGGTCGTCCTTAGCGGCCGCTTTCTTT
V gene: TRBV6-1; J gene: TRBJ2-2; clone size: NA; D gene: NA; CDR3 protein: CASSEPPGELFF; CDR3 DNA: TGTGCCAGCAGTGAACCCCCCGGGGAGCTGTTTTTT
V gene: TRBV6-1; J gene: TRBJ2-5; clone size: NA; D gene: NA; CDR3 protein: CASLYGPGRGETQYF; CDR3 DNA: TGTGCCAGCCTATATGGACCCGGCAGGGGAGAGACCCAGTACTTC
V gene: TRBV4-1; J gene: TRBJ2-1; clone size: NA; D gene: TRBD2; CDR3 protein: CASSLSSGGTYNEQFF; CDR3 DNA: TGCGCCAGCAGCCTTTCAAGCGGGGGGACCTACAATGAGCAGTTCTTC
V gene: TRBV18; J gene: TRBJ2-7; clone size: NA; D gene: NA; CDR3 protein: CASSPFDSEVVRMSYEQYF; CDR3 DNA: TGTGCCAGCTCACCGTTCGACAGCGAGGTGGTTCGGATGAGCTACGAGCAGTACTTC
V gene: TRBV27; J gene: TRBJ1-4; clone size: NA; D gene: NA; CDR3 protein: CASSLSGGMGEKLFF; CDR3 DNA: TGTGCCAGCAGTTTATCCGGGGGAATGGGTGAAAAACTGTTTTTT
V gene: TRBV30; J gene: TRBJ2-6; clone size: NA; D gene: NA; CDR3 protein: CACPSGANVLTF; CDR3 DNA: TGTGCCTGCCCCTCTGGGGCCAACGTCCTGACTTTC
V gene: TRBV6-5; J gene: TRBJ1-1; clone size: few; D gene: NA; CDR3 protein: CASSRRGDTEAFF; CDR3 DNA: TGTGCCAGCAGCCGGCGGGGAGACACTGAAGCTTTCTTT
V gene: TRBV19; J gene: TRBJ2-3; clone size: once; D gene: NA; CDR3 protein: CASRWTHTDTQYF; CDR3 DNA: TGTGCCAGTAGATGGACGCATACAGATACGCAGTATTTT
V gene: TRBV7-2; J gene: TRBJ1-2; clone size: NA; D gene: TRBD1; CDR3 protein: CASSSQGAQELSGYTF; CDR3 DNA: TGTGCCAGCAGCTCGCAGGGGGCCCAGGAGCTCTCTGGCTACACCTTC
V gene: TRBV6-1; J gene: TRBJ1-2; clone size: NA; D gene: TRBD1; CDR3 protein: CASSPGQFVGYTF; CDR3 DNA: TGTGCCAGCAGTCCGGGACAGTTTGTGGGCTACACCTTC
V gene: TRBV6-6; J gene: TRBJ2-7; clone size: NA; D gene: NA; CDR3 protein: CASSLKPGTPSYEQYF; CDR3 DNA: TGTGCCAGCAGCCTGAAACCCGGGACACCCTCCTACGAGCAGTACTTC
V gene: TRBV2; J gene: TRBJ2-7; clone size: NA; D gene: NA; CDR3 protein: CASSEFSYEQYF; CDR3 DNA: TGTGCCAGCAGTGAATTTTCCTACGAGCAGTACTTC
V gene: TRBV4-2; J gene: TRBJ1-1; clone size: once; D gene: NA; CDR3 protein: CASSFQLSEAFF; CDR3 DNA: TGTGCCAGCAGCTTTCAGTTATCTGAAGCTTTCTTT
V gene: TRBV27; J gene: TRBJ2-1; clone size: few; D gene: TRBD2; CDR3 protein: CASRHSGGPLGREQFF; CDR3 DNA: TGTGCCAGCAGACATAGCGGGGGCCCCCTAGGTCGGGAGCAGTTCTTC
V gene: TRBV4-1; J gene: TRBJ2-7; clone size: few; D gene: TRBD1; CDR3 protein: CASSPDRDIILEQYF; CDR3 DNA: TGCGCCAGCAGCCCCGACAGGGACATCATCTTAGAGCAGTACTTC
V gene: TRBV7-2; J gene: TRBJ2-5; clone size: NA; D gene: NA; CDR3 protein: CASSLVGGQETQYF; CDR3 DNA: TGTGCCAGCAGCTTAGTAGGAGGTCAAGAGACCCAGTACTTC
V gene: TRBV30; J gene: TRBJ1-5; clone size: NA; D gene: NA; CDR3 protein: CAWRPGGGLSNQPQHF; CDR3 DNA: TGTGCCTGGAGACCCGGTGGGGGACTTAGCAATCAGCCCCAGCATTTT
V gene: TRBV9; J gene: TRBJ1-2; clone size: NA; D gene: NA; CDR3 protein: CASSVGPLHNNYGYTF; CDR3 DNA: TGTGCCAGCAGCGTAGGCCCTCTTCATAATAACTATGGCTACACCTTC
V gene: TRBV14; J gene: TRBJ1-2; clone size: few; D gene: NA; CDR3 protein: CASSQGTTDGAYGYTF; CDR3 DNA: TGTGCCAGCAGCCAAGGGACAACCGACGGTGCCTATGGCTACACCTTC
V gene: TRBV19; J gene: TRBJ2-3; clone size: NA; D gene: NA; CDR3 protein: CASSKGITLQYF; CDR3 DNA: TGTGCCAGTAGTAAAGGGATCACGTTGCAGTATTTT